This T cell receptor beta chain was recovered during a study of T cell repertoires in cytomegalovirus infection. Study-wide context: Through public TCR beta signatures, both CMV infection and matching HLA type were indicated. Points from the study as a whole: Clonotypes of TCR beta that were HLA-C-restricted and CMV-specific dominated the ex vivo response.

Of note for this clonotype: Antigen: not known.

Germline V gene data show CDR1 as SGHTA and CDR2 as FQGTGA. CDR3 size: 12 residues. Trimming left V 5 bases short and J 8 bases short, with 12 bases between. Each CDR3 protein is one row after TCRdb ran MiXCR on the reads. Of 140,000 to 150,000 distinct CDR3 sequences detected, 32% appear once; the ten largest clones hold 45% to 55%. The chain joins TRBV7-3 to TRBJ1-1; a weak D match, TRBD1 (6 bases). The specimen comprised CD8+ T cells from cultured PBMCs, sampled from culture after CMV antigen stimulation. This TCR came from a human donor in good health (CMV status not recorded). Some clones in this sample may be carry-over from other donors' samples. CDR3 nucleotide sequence: TGTGCCAGCAGCGCAGGGGTTACAGAAGCTTTCTTT. Amino acid sequence: CASSAGVTEAFF.